This T cell receptor (beta chain) was sequenced during a study of blood T cell repertoires in COVID-19. Study at large: PBMCs, B-cell-depleted T cells, or T cells provided the cDNA or gDNA that made up the material.

Regarding this clone: At one end the junction does not follow the germline gene, possibly because of a read error.

Germline CDR1 SSHAT, CDR2 FNYEAQ (reference sequence). The length of the CDR3 is 14 residues. The repertoire was sequenced with immunoSEQ multiplex PCR; TCRdb's copy has only in-frame clones and lacks some. The sample has 300,000 to 400,000 clones, around 87% seen once. The sequence was obtained from a woman in her 50s who had recovered from COVID-19. Source material: peripheral blood. The chain has TRBV7-7 and TRBJ2-1; 13 bases line up with TRBD2. As DNA, the CDR3 is TGTGCTAGCAGCGGACTAGCGGGAGACAATGAGCAGTTCTTC. As protein: CASSGLAGDNEQFF.